The clone carrying this T cell receptor beta chain has a handful of counts. This entry comes from a study of cytomegalovirus exposure and HLA in healthy donors. The CDR3 has 13 amino acids. CDR1 and CDR2 (germline): SGHRS, YFSETQ. The ends were cut back, 1 base at V and 8 bases at J, with 9 bases in the middle. Researchers ran the PCR with 60 Vbeta and 13 Jbeta primers. TCRdb's copy holds only in-frame clones and misses some; the assay was immunoSEQ multiplex PCR. The table has some 170,000 clones, around nine tenths seen once; the top ten hold 0.65% to 0.9%. The sequence was obtained from a woman aged 25 to 39 in good health and CMV-seronegative. The chain is built from TRBV5-1 and TRBJ1-4; D is ambiguous. Sequences were obtained from PBMCs. CDR3 DNA sequence: TGCGCCAGCAGCTTGACAGTACGAGAAAAACTGTTTTTT. Its protein is CASSLTVREKLFF.